This T cell receptor (beta chain) was sequenced for a study of blood T cell repertoires in COVID-19. TCRdb's table, derived via immunoSEQ multiplex PCR, lists solely in-frame clones and lacks some. Here the sample spans tens of thousands of clones, less than 80% being singletons. The CDR3 extends over 15 amino acids. From germline, CDR1 is MNHEY and CDR2 SVGAGI. V was trimmed by 5 bases and J by 0 bases, leaving 11 bases between them. This TCR came from a woman aged 45-60 years with acute or convalescent COVID-19. This chain links TRBV6-5 with TRBJ1-5, with D unresolved. Material: peripheral blood. This CDR3 reads CASSRTAYSNQPQHF. The CDR3 DNA follows: TGTGCCAGCAGTCGAACAGCTTATAGCAATCAGCCCCAGCATTTT.